This entry concerns a single T cell receptor (beta chain). Antigen unknown. The source of the sample is a study of human T cells and chemical hapten exposure. Overall study context: DPC 0.01% went on the upper back by patch test, with reading at 6 days.

Findings and limits, study-wide: Positively correlated with patch test score were the counts of PT1 expanded TCRs. TCRs above 1 in 1000 frequency did not change with DPC sensitization.

Original data processing: Counts of TCRs in each sample centred on a median of about 96,000 and extended from approximately 20,000 to 700,000. MiXCR, applied by TCRdb to the RACE reads, yields one record per CDR3 protein. The V and J calls and clone size are TCRdb's, not the authors'. The table records 90,000 or so distinct CDR3 sequences, roughly a tenth of them present only once. The time point: patch test 1, 2 weeks after DPC sensitization. Treatment specified: therapeutic diphenylcyclopropenone sensitization with weekly scalp DPC. Germline CDR1 and CDR2: SEHNR and FQNEAQ (reference sequence). Trimming shortened V by 4 bases and J by 6 bases, and 15 bases separated the two germline ends. The CDR3 length is 14 residues.

The source of this sequence is a man between 40 and 49 years old with alopecia areata. Some clones in this sample may be carry-over from other donors' samples. The material sequenced was whole blood, taken in connection with sensitization to the hapten diphenylcyclopropenone (DPC). The chain joins TRBV7-9 to TRBJ1-2, with D unclear. Here the CDR3 DNA reads TGTGCCAGCAGCTCCGGGCTATTTGGAGATGGCTACACCTTC. It translates to CASSSGLFGDGYTF.